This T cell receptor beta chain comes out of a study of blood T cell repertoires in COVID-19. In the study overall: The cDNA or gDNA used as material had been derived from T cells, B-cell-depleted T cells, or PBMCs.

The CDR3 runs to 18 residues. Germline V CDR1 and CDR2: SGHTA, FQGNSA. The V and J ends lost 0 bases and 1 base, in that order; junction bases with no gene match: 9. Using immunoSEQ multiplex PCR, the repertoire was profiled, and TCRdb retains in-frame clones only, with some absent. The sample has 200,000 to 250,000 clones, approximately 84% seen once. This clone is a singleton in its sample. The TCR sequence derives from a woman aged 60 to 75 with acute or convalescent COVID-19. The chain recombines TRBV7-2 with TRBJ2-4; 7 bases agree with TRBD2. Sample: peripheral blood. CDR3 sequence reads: CASSLAAPLAAAKNIQYF. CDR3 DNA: TGTGCCAGCAGCTTAGCGGCCCCCCTAGCGGCGGCCAAAAACATTCAGTACTTC.